This TCR beta chain stems from a study of CD8 T cells in ankylosing spondylitis. Study observations and caveats: About 8 highly homologous variants made up a TCR beta motif, and this motif appeared characteristic of ankylosing spondylitis blood.

V lost 6 bases to trimming and J lost 0 bases; unmatched junction nucleotides: 8. Germline V CDR1 and CDR2: KGHSH, LQKENI. This CDR3 is built from 15 residues. TCRdb processed the 5' RACE reads anew with MiXCR; each CDR3 protein has one entry. The table lists roughly 470,000 distinct CDR3 sequences, 26% of them singletons. Comments on this clonotype: What it binds is unknown.

The origin of this receptor is a male donor with ankylosing spondylitis. The chain has TRBV18 and TRBJ2-7; TRBD1 aligns across 7 bases. Sequences were obtained from blood, either unsorted or a sorted T cell fraction (not recorded which). The CDR3 nucleotides are TGTGCCAGCTCGGACCCTGGGACAGTCTCCTACGAGCAGTACTTC. Its protein product is CASSDPGTVSYEQYF.